This T cell receptor (beta chain) was retrieved from a study of T cell responses to AZD1222 COVID-19 vaccine. The overall study: Second-dose timings of about 4 or about 12 weeks were pooled.

Sequenced by immunoSEQ multiplex PCR; TCRdb stores in-frame clones only, minus some. The sample records over 100,000 clones, over 85% being singletons. Per germline, CDR1 SGHTA and CDR2 FQGNSA. The CDR3 has 15 residues. Trimming removed 4 bases at V and 7 bases at J, with 16 bases between. This receptor was taken from an adult in good health. The chain uses TRBV7-2 and TRBJ1-4; D may be TRBD1 (6 bases). The sequencing here drew on peripheral blood, taken on day 0 of AZD1222 vaccination. CDR3 nucleotides: TGTGCCAGCAGCTACTATGGGGGGCCTTTTGAAAAACTGTTTTTT. It codes for CASSYYGGPFEKLFF.